A selection of T cell receptor beta chains follows, all from one sample in a study of radiotherapy plus CTLA-4 blockade in lung cancer. Measured with immunoSEQ multiplex PCR; TCRdb has only the in-frame clones, and not every one. The data hold about 36,000 clones, with roughly 72% observed a single time. The sample consisted of peripheral blood, taken from a patient treated with radiotherapy plus ipilimumab. These receptors came from a human donor with non-small cell lung cancer who had stable disease on radiotherapy plus ipilimumab. Each CDR3 is given with its conserved first and last residue. Each record gives: V gene, J gene, clone size, D gene, CDR3 protein, CDR3 DNA. The D gene is left open where the match is weak. Not every row has a clone size; where given, it reads once, few, many or a size class.

V: TRBV6-5; J: TRBJ2-7; size: -; D: TRBD1; CDR3: CASSPPRQGPNEQYF; DNA: TGTGCCAGCAGTCCCCCCCGACAGGGGCCCAACGAGCAGTACTTC
V: TRBV5-1; J: TRBJ2-5; size: -; D: TRBD1; CDR3: CASSWGDRAQETQYF; DNA: TGCGCCAGCAGCTGGGGGGACAGGGCACAAGAGACCCAGTACTTC
V: TRBV5-1; J: TRBJ2-1; size: -; D: TRBD2; CDR3: CASYWTSGGGKSSYNEQFF; DNA: TGCGCCAGCTATTGGACTAGCGGGGGGGGAAAAAGCTCCTACAATGAGCAGTTCTTC
V: TRBV5-1; J: TRBJ1-6; size: -; D: -; CDR3: CASRFGQRDNSPLHF; DNA: TGCGCCAGCAGGTTCGGACAGAGAGATAATTCACCCCTCCACTTT
V: TRBV25-1; J: TRBJ2-3; size: -; D: TRBD1; CDR3: CASSPHRGNTDTQYF; DNA: TGTGCCAGCAGCCCCCACAGGGGAAACACAGATACGCAGTATTTT
V: TRBV2; J: TRBJ2-7; size: -; D: TRBD2; CDR3: CASSVRLAGALGGHEQYF; DNA: TGTGCCAGCAGTGTTCGGCTAGCGGGCGCTCTCGGCGGCCACGAGCAGTACTTC
V: TRBV10-2; J: TRBJ2-1; size: few; D: -; CDR3: CASRAAGSYNEQFF; DNA: TGCGCCAGCAGGGCCGCCGGGAGCTACAATGAGCAGTTCTTC
V: TRBV2; J: TRBJ1-2; size: -; D: TRBD1; CDR3: CASSVGTGGAANYGYTF; DNA: TGTGCCAGCAGTGTTGGGACAGGGGGAGCCGCTAACTATGGCTACACCTTC
V: TRBV27; J: TRBJ2-7; size: once; D: TRBD2; CDR3: CASSSSGLAGTHSYEQYF; DNA: TGTGCCAGCAGTTCATCGGGACTAGCGGGGACCCACTCCTACGAGCAGTACTTC
V: TRBV20-1; J: TRBJ2-5; size: -; D: -; CDR3: CSAQARETQYF; DNA: TGCAGTGCCCAGGCGAGAGAGACCCAGTACTTC
V: TRBV6-5; J: TRBJ1-1; size: few; D: -; CDR3: CASSYGPEAFF; DNA: TGTGCCAGCAGTTACGGGCCTGAAGCTTTCTTT
V: TRBV30; J: TRBJ1-1; size: few; D: TRBD1; CDR3: CAWRQGDTEAFF; DNA: TGTGCCTGGAGGCAGGGGGACACTGAAGCTTTCTTT
V: TRBV29-1; J: TRBJ2-5; size: -; D: -; CDR3: CSVSTGFIETQYF; DNA: TGCAGCGTTTCGACAGGTTTTATTGAGACCCAGTACTTC
V: TRBV27; J: TRBJ2-1; size: -; D: -; CDR3: CASGGTSSSYNEQFF; DNA: TGTGCCAGCGGGGGGACTTCCAGCTCCTACAATGAGCAGTTCTTC
V: TRBV19; J: TRBJ1-1; size: -; D: -; CDR3: CASSILSGDVNTEAFF; DNA: TGTGCCAGTAGTATCCTGTCGGGGGATGTGAACACTGAAGCTTTCTTT
V: TRBV9; J: TRBJ1-2; size: -; D: TRBD1; CDR3: CASSATLQGRGYTF; DNA: TGTGCCAGCAGCGCCACCCTACAGGGGAGGGGCTACACCTTC
V: TRBV5-1; J: TRBJ1-1; size: -; D: -; CDR3: CASRLRTGNTEAFF; DNA: TGCGCCAGCCGCCTGCGGACTGGGAACACTGAAGCTTTCTTT
V: TRBV11-3; J: TRBJ2-1; size: -; D: -; CDR3: CASSFWRTDHNEQFF; DNA: TGTGCCAGCAGCTTCTGGAGGACAGACCACAATGAGCAGTTCTTC
V: TRBV11-2; J: TRBJ1-2; size: once; D: TRBD1; CDR3: CASSPPGTGVFYGYTF; DNA: TGTGCCAGCAGCCCACCCGGGACAGGAGTGTTCTATGGCTACACCTTC
V: TRBV6-6; J: TRBJ1-2; size: -; D: TRBD1; CDR3: CASSLFSGQQGGYTF; DNA: TGTGCCAGCAGTCTTTTTTCGGGACAGCAAGGAGGCTACACCTTC
V: TRBV19; J: TRBJ2-7; size: few; D: -; CDR3: CATASASYEQYF; DNA: TGTGCCACCGCAAGCGCTTCCTACGAGCAGTACTTC
V: TRBV7-2; J: TRBJ2-1; size: -; D: -; CDR3: CASRDSAVGEQFF; DNA: TGTGCCAGCAGGGACTCCGCCGTGGGGGAGCAGTTCTTC
V: TRBV7-2; J: TRBJ2-1; size: -; D: TRBD1; CDR3: CASSLIGTGTNEQFF; DNA: TGTGCCAGCAGCTTAATCGGGACAGGAACCAATGAGCAGTTCTTC
V: TRBV5-1; J: TRBJ2-1; size: -; D: TRBD1; CDR3: CASSLGGGQGSYNEQFF; DNA: TGCGCCAGCAGCTTGGGGGGGGGACAGGGCTCCTACAATGAGCAGTTCTTC
V: TRBV30; J: TRBJ2-1; size: -; D: TRBD2; CDR3: CAWSAASGGNNEQFF; DNA: TGTGCCTGGAGTGCGGCTAGCGGGGGGAACAATGAGCAGTTCTTC
V: TRBV6-6; J: TRBJ1-3; size: -; D: -; CDR3: CASNDNGISGNTIYF; DNA: TGTGCCAGCAACGACAATGGTATCTCTGGAAACACCATATATTTT
V: TRBV7-8; J: TRBJ2-7; size: -; D: -; CDR3: CASSSKTYEQYF; DNA: TGTGCCAGCAGCTCAAAAACCTACGAGCAGTACTTC
V: TRBV5-6; J: TRBJ2-1; size: -; D: -; CDR3: CASSVYNEQFF; DNA: TGTGCCAGCAGCGTATACAATGAGCAGTTCTTC